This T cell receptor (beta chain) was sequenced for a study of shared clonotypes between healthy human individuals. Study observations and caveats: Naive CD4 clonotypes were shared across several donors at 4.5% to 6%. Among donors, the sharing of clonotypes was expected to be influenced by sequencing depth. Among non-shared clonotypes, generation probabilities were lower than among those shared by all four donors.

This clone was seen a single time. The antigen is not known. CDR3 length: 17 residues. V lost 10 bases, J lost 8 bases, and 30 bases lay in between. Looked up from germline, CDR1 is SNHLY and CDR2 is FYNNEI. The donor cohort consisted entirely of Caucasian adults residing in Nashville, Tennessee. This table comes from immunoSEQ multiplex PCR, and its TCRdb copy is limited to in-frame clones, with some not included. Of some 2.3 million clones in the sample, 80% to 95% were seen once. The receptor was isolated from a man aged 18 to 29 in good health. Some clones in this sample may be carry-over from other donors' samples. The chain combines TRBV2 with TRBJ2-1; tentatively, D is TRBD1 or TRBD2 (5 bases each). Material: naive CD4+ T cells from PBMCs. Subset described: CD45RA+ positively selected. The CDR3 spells CANTMERGSSGHHEQFF. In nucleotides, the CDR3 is TGTGCCAATACTATGGAGAGGGGTTCTTCAGGGCACCATGAGCAGTTCTTC.